This is a list of T cell receptor beta chains from one sample in a study of Graves' ophthalmopathy and Graves' hyperthyroidism. MiXCR, run by TCRdb on the multiplex PCR reads, gives a single entry per CDR3 protein. The profile shows 650,000 to 900,000 distinct CDR3 sequences, around 40% of them singletons. Sequenced input: peripheral blood. The source of these receptors is an adult man with Graves' ophthalmopathy. Each CDR3 is given with its conserved first and last residue. A D gene is named only where the DNA matches it firmly. A row's size may be missing; if present it is once, few, many or a size class.

d_call: TRBD1; j_call: TRBJ1-2; clone_size: -; v_call: TRBV15; cdr3_aa: CATSRGTGLNSYGYTF; cdr3_nt: TGTGCCACCAGCAGAGGGACAGGTCTAAATAGCTATGGCTACACCTTC
d_call: -; j_call: TRBJ1-5; clone_size: once; v_call: TRBV7-2; cdr3_aa: CASSVMAGKQHF; cdr3_nt: TGTGCCAGCAGTGTTATGGCAGGGAAACAGCATTTT
d_call: -; j_call: TRBJ2-2; clone_size: -; v_call: TRBV7-3; cdr3_aa: CASSLLWAGELFF; cdr3_nt: TGTGCCAGCAGCTTATTGTGGGCCGGGGAGCTGTTTTTT
d_call: -; j_call: TRBJ1-1; clone_size: many; v_call: TRBV7-9; cdr3_aa: CASSFGVGTEAFF; cdr3_nt: TGTGCCAGCAGCTTCGGGGTGGGCACTGAAGCTTTCTTT
d_call: -; j_call: TRBJ2-7; clone_size: many; v_call: TRBV10-1; cdr3_aa: CASSEGDGSYEQYF; cdr3_nt: TGCGCCAGCAGTGAAGGGGACGGTTCCTACGAGCAGTACTTC
d_call: -; j_call: TRBJ2-5; clone_size: -; v_call: TRBV10-3; cdr3_aa: CASRTRPYQETQYF; cdr3_nt: TGTGCCAGTAGGACTCGGCCGTACCAAGAGACCCAGTACTTC
d_call: TRBD1; j_call: TRBJ1-1; clone_size: many; v_call: TRBV10-3; cdr3_aa: CAISESVGTGELNTEAFF; cdr3_nt: TGTGCCATCAGTGAGTCAGTTGGGACAGGGGAATTGAACACTGAAGCTTTCTTT
d_call: -; j_call: TRBJ1-5; clone_size: -; v_call: TRBV7-8; cdr3_aa: CASKTGTENSNQPQHF; cdr3_nt: TGTGCCAGCAAGACTGGGACGGAAAATAGCAATCAGCCCCAGCATTTT
d_call: TRBD1; j_call: TRBJ2-7; clone_size: few; v_call: TRBV7-9; cdr3_aa: CASTRGGGQGLSYEQYF; cdr3_nt: TGTGCCAGCACCCGAGGGGGGGGACAGGGGCTCTCCTACGAGCAGTACTTC
d_call: -; j_call: TRBJ1-6; clone_size: many; v_call: TRBV7-2; cdr3_aa: CASSPDRRAYNSPLHF; cdr3_nt: TGTGCCAGCAGCCCCGACAGGAGGGCGTATAATTCACCCCTCCACTTT
d_call: -; j_call: TRBJ1-1; clone_size: many; v_call: TRBV10-3; cdr3_aa: CAITSGVGTEAFF; cdr3_nt: TGTGCCATCACCTCAGGGGTCGGGACTGAAGCTTTCTTT
d_call: -; j_call: TRBJ1-5; clone_size: once; v_call: TRBV29-1; cdr3_aa: CSLENSNQPQHF; cdr3_nt: TGCAGCTTAGAAAATAGCAATCAGCCCCAGCATTTT
d_call: TRBD2; j_call: TRBJ2-1; clone_size: -; v_call: TRBV7-9; cdr3_aa: CASSLSSGINEQFF; cdr3_nt: TGTGCCAGCAGCTTAAGTAGCGGGATCAATGAGCAGTTCTTC
d_call: -; j_call: TRBJ1-2; clone_size: -; v_call: TRBV7-2; cdr3_aa: CASSQPLAGVTYGYTF; cdr3_nt: TGTGCCAGCAGCCAACCGCTAGCGGGGGTGACCTATGGCTACACCTTC
d_call: -; j_call: TRBJ2-5; clone_size: many; v_call: TRBV7-9; cdr3_aa: CASSSKTAALETQYF; cdr3_nt: TGTGCCAGCAGCTCGAAAACAGCTGCCCTTGAGACCCAGTACTTC
d_call: -; j_call: TRBJ1-2; clone_size: -; v_call: TRBV7-9; cdr3_aa: CASSFGGSYRGYTF; cdr3_nt: TGTGCCAGCAGCTTCGGGGGGTCCTACCGCGGCTACACCTTC
d_call: -; j_call: TRBJ2-2; clone_size: -; v_call: TRBV9; cdr3_aa: CASSFSSSGELFF; cdr3_nt: TGTGCCAGCAGCTTTTCTAGCAGCGGGGAGCTGTTTTTT
d_call: TRBD1; j_call: TRBJ1-4; clone_size: many; v_call: TRBV15; cdr3_aa: CATSQTGINEKLFF; cdr3_nt: TGTGCCACCAGCCAGACAGGGATTAATGAAAAACTGTTTTTT
d_call: -; j_call: TRBJ1-6; clone_size: few; v_call: TRBV20-1; cdr3_aa: CSARDLKAASPLHF; cdr3_nt: TGCAGTGCTAGAGATCTGAAGGCGGCTTCACCCCTCCACTTT
d_call: -; j_call: TRBJ2-5; clone_size: many; v_call: TRBV11-2; cdr3_aa: CASTSGDQETQYF; cdr3_nt: TGTGCCAGCACCTCAGGGGACCAAGAGACCCAGTACTTC
d_call: -; j_call: TRBJ2-2; clone_size: -; v_call: TRBV10-3; cdr3_aa: CAHQVAGELFF; cdr3_nt: TGTGCCCACCAGGTTGCCGGGGAGCTGTTTTTT
d_call: -; j_call: TRBJ2-2; clone_size: many; v_call: TRBV2; cdr3_aa: CASRGSAQLFF; cdr3_nt: TGTGCCAGCAGGGGCTCCGCGCAGCTGTTTTTT
d_call: TRBD1; j_call: TRBJ2-5; clone_size: few; v_call: TRBV2; cdr3_aa: CASSRDRGRVWETQYF; cdr3_nt: TGTGCCAGCAGTCGGGACAGGGGGCGAGTCTGGGAGACCCAGTACTTC
d_call: TRBD2; j_call: TRBJ2-5; clone_size: few; v_call: TRBV20-1; cdr3_aa: CSAIGLAGVGETQYF; cdr3_nt: TGCAGTGCTATAGGACTAGCGGGAGTGGGGGAGACCCAGTACTTC
d_call: -; j_call: TRBJ2-7; clone_size: many; v_call: TRBV25-1; cdr3_aa: CASSAPLKQDDPTYEQYF; cdr3_nt: TGTGCCAGCAGTGCGCCCTTAAAACAGGACGACCCGACCTACGAGCAGTACTTC
d_call: -; j_call: TRBJ1-1; clone_size: -; v_call: TRBV7-8; cdr3_aa: CASSLDWGAKAFF; cdr3_nt: TGTGCCAGCAGCTTAGATTGGGGAGCAAAAGCTTTCTTT
d_call: -; j_call: TRBJ2-5; clone_size: -; v_call: TRBV29-1; cdr3_aa: CSVERGDNQETQYF; cdr3_nt: TGCAGCGTTGAGAGAGGGGACAACCAAGAGACCCAGTACTTC
d_call: -; j_call: TRBJ2-7; clone_size: few; v_call: TRBV9; cdr3_aa: CASSVVLGNTYEQYF; cdr3_nt: TGTGCCAGCAGCGTAGTATTGGGGAACACCTACGAGCAGTACTTC
d_call: TRBD1; j_call: TRBJ1-6; clone_size: -; v_call: TRBV10-3; cdr3_aa: CAISESTGVGSPLHF; cdr3_nt: TGTGCCATCAGTGAGTCTACAGGGGTCGGGTCACCCCTCCACTTT
d_call: -; j_call: TRBJ2-2; clone_size: -; v_call: TRBV25-1; cdr3_aa: CASSASALSTGELFF; cdr3_nt: TGTGCCAGCAGTGCTAGTGCCTTGTCTACCGGGGAGCTGTTTTTT
d_call: TRBD1; j_call: TRBJ1-2; clone_size: -; v_call: TRBV6-5; cdr3_aa: CASSYSRTGALLHYGYTF; cdr3_nt: TGTGCCAGCAGTTACTCCCGGACAGGGGCCCTTTTGCACTATGGCTACACCTTC
d_call: -; j_call: TRBJ2-6; clone_size: few; v_call: TRBV2; cdr3_aa: CASSDWGHLVSGANVLTF; cdr3_nt: TGTGCCAGCAGTGACTGGGGACATTTAGTCTCTGGGGCCAACGTCCTGACTTTC